The 24 T cell receptor beta chains given below trace back to one sample, sequenced in a study of T cell responses to AZD1222 COVID-19 vaccine. TCRdb's copy holds only in-frame clones and misses some; the assay was immunoSEQ multiplex PCR. The sample has 150,000 to 200,000 clones; 90% to 95% are singletons. The starting material was peripheral blood, obtained 28 days after the second AZD1222 dose. The receptors come from an adult who received the AZD1222 COVID-19 vaccine.

The chain uses TRBV5-6 and TRBJ2-3; D is uncertain. The germline V gene has CDR1 SGHDT and CDR2 YYEEEE. This CDR3 is 12 amino acids long. Trimming stripped 0 bases from V and 4 bases from J, with 3 bases between. In DNA, the CDR3 is TGTGCCAGCAGCTTGGTACCAGATACGCAGTATTTT. The encoded protein is CASSLVPDTQYF.

In its sample, this clone was seen once. The rearrangement links TRBV30 to TRBJ1-2; 10 bases are shared with TRBD1. In germline, CDR1 is GTSNPN, CDR2 SVGIG (reference sequence). The CDR3 is 19 residues long. V was clipped by 0 bases and J by 2 bases; unmatched bases: 15. CDR3: CAWSVRYWARTGGNYGYTF. DNA for the CDR3: TGTGCCTGGAGTGTACGGTATTGGGCCAGGACAGGGGGGAACTATGGCTACACCTTC.

This chain connects TRBV11-2 to TRBJ1-1; 8 bases map to TRBD1. CDR1 is SGHAT, CDR2 FQNNGV, per germline. V shed 4 bases and J 8 bases; nucleotides not matched to a gene: 9. The CDR3 covers 14 residues. The CDR3 region has the DNA TGTGCCAGCAGCTCCAGGGGGCGCAGCGTCGAAGCTTTCTTT. The encoded protein is CASSSRGRSVEAFF.

The chain employs TRBV30 and TRBJ2-2; weak D call: TRBD1 (6 bases). Germline V gene sequence: CDR1 GTSNPN, CDR2 SVGIG (reference sequence). The V and J ends lost 4 bases and 7 bases respectively, with 13 bases between them. CDR3 length equals 13 residues. The DNA of the CDR3 is TGTGCCTGGACGACAGGACTTAACGGGGAGCTGTTTTTT. Residues: CAWTTGLNGELFF.

There are a few counts of this clone. The gene calls are TRBV5-1 and TRBJ1-4; 8 bases align to TRBD1. The CDR3 loop spans 14 amino acids. V gave up 3 bases and J gave up 4 bases; unmatched junction bases: 2. Germline CDR1 is SGHRS and CDR2 is YFSETQ. The DNA of the CDR3 is TGCGCCAGCAGCTCACAGGGGGTTAATGAAAAACTGTTTTTT. Translation gives CASSSQGVNEKLFF.

The gene calls are TRBV3-1 (or the pseudogene TRBV3-2) and TRBJ1-1; the D is unclear. Deletions cut 10 bases from V and 3 bases from J, with 9 bases between. CDR1 is LGHDT, CDR2 YNNKEL, per germline (reference sequence). CDR3 length: 11 residues. CDR3 region: CATSRYTEAFF. The CDR3, as DNA: TGTGCCACCTCGAGGTACACTGAAGCTTTCTTT.

J is TRBJ1-5 and V is TRBV2; 8 bases align to TRBD1. Trimming removed 2 bases from V and 2 bases from J; junction bases left unmatched: 2. The CDR3 length is 15 residues. Germline CDR1 and CDR2: SNHLY and FYNNEI. The CDR3 DNA reads TGTGCCAGCAGTGAACAGGGACAGGGCAATCAGCCCCAGCATTTT. Its protein is CASSEQGQGNQPQHF.

This chain uses TRBV11-2 with TRBJ1-1, with D perhaps matching TRBD1 (6 bases). Between the trimmed V and J ends, which lost 7 bases and 3 bases, there was a span of 9 bases. In germline, CDR1 is SGHAT, CDR2 FQNNGV. The CDR3 sequence is 12 residues long. The CDR3 nucleotides are TGTGCCAGCATCAACAGGGACACTGAAGCTTTCTTT. It encodes CASINRDTEAFF.

The chain couples TRBV6-5 to TRBJ2-1; a possible D gene is TRBD2 (5 bases). From germline, CDR1 is MNHEY and CDR2 SVGAGI. Between the trimmed V and J ends, which lost 10 bases and 8 bases, there was a span of 12 bases. CDR3 length: 11 amino acids. CDR3 bases: TGTGCCACACGCGCGGAGGATGAGCAGTTCTTC. It is translated as CATRAEDEQFF.

This clone was seen only once. This chain links TRBV4-3 with TRBJ2-3; 8 positions agree with TRBD2. J was trimmed by 0 bases and V by 1 base; bases with no gene match: 3. Germline CDR1 LGHNA, CDR2 YSLEER. The CDR3 extends over 16 amino acids. CDR3 sequence reads: CASSQGPSGSTDTQYF. The CDR3 DNA sequence: TGCGCCAGCAGCCAAGGCCCTAGCGGGAGCACAGATACGCAGTATTTT.

The chain couples TRBV6-5 to TRBJ2-5; maybe TRBD1 (6 bases). This CDR3 is built from 14 residues. V was shortened by 1 base and J by 1 base, with 7 bases between the two germline ends. Per the germline V gene, CDR1 is MNHEY and CDR2 is SVGAGI. CDR3 loop: CASSYLGGQETQYF. The CDR3 DNA sequence: TGTGCCAGCAGTTACTTAGGGGGCCAAGAGACCCAGTACTTC.

The V call is TRBV10-3, the J call TRBJ1-4; D uncertain. Germline CDR1 reads ENHRY; CDR2 reads SYGVKD. The CDR3 runs to 15 residues. The V gene lost 2 bases and the J gene lost 8 bases, with 15 bases spanning the gap. CDR3 in amino acids: CAISEELAIGEKLFF. CDR3 sequence (DNA): TGTGCCATCAGTGAGGAATTGGCAATAGGGGAAAAACTGTTTTTT.

The chain carries TRBV4-1 and TRBJ1-1; 7 bases are shared with TRBD1. CDR1 is MGHRA and CDR2 is YSYEKL in the germline V gene. V shed 1 base and J 1 base; nucleotides not matched to a gene: 0. This CDR3 comprises 14 residues. CDR3 sequence reads: CASSQAGGNTEAFF. CDR3 nucleotides: TGCGCCAGCAGCCAAGCAGGGGGGAACACTGAAGCTTTCTTT.

In the case of this clone: This CDR3 is also generated by other DNA sequences in the sample. The rearrangement joins TRBV6-5 to TRBJ1-1; 10 bases line up with TRBD1. Trimming took 4 bases from V and 1 from J; bases not matched to a gene: 3. Germline V lookup: CDR1 MNHEY, CDR2 SVGAGI. The CDR3 runs to 15 residues. CDR3 loop: CASSWTGGTNTEAFF. The CDR3 coding sequence is TGTGCCAGCAGTTGGACAGGGGGGACGAACACTGAAGCTTTCTTT.

The sample holds one count of this clone. This chain joins TRBV20-1 and TRBJ2-5, with a possible D match to TRBD1 (6 bases). V lost 6 bases and J lost 5, with 10 bases in between. Germline loops: CDR1 DFQATT, CDR2 SNEGSKA (reference sequence). This CDR3 has 11 residues. The CDR3 spells CSAAGVETQYF. DNA for the CDR3: TGCAGTGCGGCAGGGGTGGAGACCCAGTACTTC.

This clone was seen a few times. The chain is built from TRBV6-5 and TRBJ1-6; D is ambiguous. Deletions cut 6 bases from V and 5 bases from J, with 5 bases between. CDR1 and CDR2 (germline): MNHEY, SVGAGI. This CDR3 is 12 amino acids long. CDR3 sequence: CASSADNSPLHF. CDR3 nucleotides: TGTGCCAGCAGCGCCGATAATTCACCCCTCCACTTT.

The rearrangement joins TRBV28 to TRBJ1-2, with TRBD1 as a possible D gene (5 bases). Trimming removed 6 bases at V and 2 bases at J, with 10 bases between. The CDR3 extends over 13 amino acids. The V gene's germline CDR1 is MDHEN and CDR2 SYDVKM. The CDR3 DNA reads TGTGCCAGCAGCTCAAACAGGAACTATGGCTACACCTTC. It codes for CASSSNRNYGYTF.

The rearrangement joins TRBV5-1 to TRBJ1-1; 8 bases map to TRBD1. The germline V gene has CDR1 SGHRS and CDR2 YFSETQ. J gave up 3 bases and V 4 bases, and 8 bases lay outside the gene matches. This CDR3 contains 15 residues. CDR3 protein: CASSPTGDLYTEAFF. CDR3 DNA: TGCGCCAGCAGCCCGACAGGGGATTTGTACACTGAAGCTTTCTTT.

The chain has TRBV29-1 and TRBJ1-1, with unresolved D. Trimming left V 3 bases short and J 5 bases short, with 13 bases between. The CDR3 is 13 amino acids. Germline-derived CDR1 and CDR2 are SQVTM and ANQGSEA. CDR3 amino acids: CSVDGQSRTEAFF. The DNA of the CDR3 is TGCAGCGTTGATGGTCAGTCAAGGACTGAAGCTTTCTTT.

The rearrangement joins TRBV14 to TRBJ1-2; 8 bases line up with TRBD1. Germline assignment: CDR1 SGHDN and CDR2 FVKESK. The CDR3 covers 15 residues. V was pared by 1 base and J by 8 bases, with 9 bases of the junction left unmatched. CDR3 DNA sequence: TGTGCCAGCAGCCAAGTAGGGACAGGAGAAAGAGGCTACACCTTC. Protein: CASSQVGTGERGYTF.

The rearrangement uses TRBV4-1 and TRBJ1-6, with D possibly being TRBD1 (6 bases). Germline V gives CDR1 MGHRA, CDR2 YSYEKL. This CDR3 comprises 13 residues. V was shortened by 2 bases and J by 13 bases, with 12 bases between the two germline ends. CDR3 sequence: CASSQTGLAPLHF. The CDR3 DNA reads as TGCGCCAGCAGCCAAACAGGGTTAGCGCCCCTCCACTTT.

This chain uses TRBV15 with TRBJ1-1; D is ambiguous. CDR1 is LNHNV and CDR2 is YYDKDF in the germline V gene (reference sequence). This CDR3 has 14 residues. Trimming shortened V by 7 bases and J by 6 bases, and 18 bases separated the two germline ends. The CDR3, as DNA: TGTGCCACCACCCTTACCTCCACCTCTCCTGAAGCTTTCTTT. Amino acids: CATTLTSTSPEAFF.

In this sample, this clone turned up once. The chain carries TRBV10-1 and TRBJ2-7, with 8 bases fitting TRBD1. Germline CDR1 reads WNHNN; CDR2 reads SYGVQD (reference sequence). The V and J ends lost 6 bases and 7 bases, in that order; junction bases with no gene match: 8. There are 13 residues in the CDR3. CDR3: CASSRDRTQEQYF. DNA for the CDR3: TGCGCCAGCAGCCGGGACAGGACCCAGGAGCAGTACTTC.

This CDR3 is CSVSPGERGSSYTF. In DNA, the CDR3 is TGCAGCGTCTCGCCAGGGGAACGGGGGTCTAGCTACACCTTC. V usage is TRBV29-1 and J usage is TRBJ1-2; tentatively, D is TRBD1 (6 bases). This CDR3 spans 14 amino acids. The germline V gene encodes CDR1 SQVTM and CDR2 ANQGSEA. V was cut by 6 bases and J by 9 bases, with 23 bases left in between. Combining the CDR3 with reference TRBV29-1 and TRBJ1-2 gives the whole variable domain SAVISQKPSRDICQRGTSLTIQCQVDSQVTMMFWYRQQPGQSLTLIATANQGSEATYESGFVIDKFPISRPNLTFSTLTVSNMSPEDSSIYLCSVSPGERGSSYTFGSGTRLTVV.